These 20 T cell receptor beta chains were sequenced from one sample in a study of OX40 agonist ivuxolimab in advanced cancers. Measured with immunoSEQ multiplex PCR; TCRdb has only the in-frame clones, and not every one. The sample includes approximately 54,000 clones, more than 85% seen only once; the top ten take around 12%. This material consisted of CD4+ or CD8+ T cells sorted from blood, taken in a trial of the OX40 agonist ivuxolimab. These receptors were collected from an adult with an advanced solid tumor such as melanoma, head and neck, liver or kidney cancer.

The genes are TRBV7-8 and TRBJ2-3, with D tentatively TRBD2 (5 bases). CDR1 is SGHVS, CDR2 FQNEAQ, per germline. The CDR3 totals 13 residues. Trimming removed 1 base at V and 4 bases at J, with 6 bases between. The CDR3 bases are TGTGCCAGCAGCTTAGAAGCGGCAGATACGCAGTATTTT. Amino acids: CASSLEAADTQYF.

The DNA for the CDR3 is TGTGCCAGCAGCCCCACGGTCACCCACGATGAGCAGTTCTTC. This gives the protein CASSPTVTHDEQFF. The chain has TRBV27 and TRBJ2-1, with D unclear. CDR1 MNHEY and CDR2 SMNVEV come from the germline V gene (reference sequence). Trimming left V 6 bases short and J 8 bases short, with 17 bases between. The CDR3 consists of 14 residues.

This chain links TRBV15 with TRBJ2-5, with D perhaps given as TRBD1 or TRBD2 (5 bases each). V lost 0 bases to trimming and J lost 4 bases, with 15 bases between them. This CDR3 is 16 amino acids long. The V gene's germline CDR1 is LNHNV and CDR2 YYDKDF (reference sequence). The CDR3 DNA follows: TGTGCCACCAGCAGAGAAGGGGCCAGGGCGGGAGAGACCCAGTACTTC. Translated, it gives CATSREGARAGETQYF.

The chain carries TRBV29-1 and TRBJ2-4; possibly TRBD2 for D (5 bases). Germline V lookup: CDR1 SQVTM, CDR2 ANQGSEA. The CDR3 sequence is 14 residues long. V gave up 0 bases and J gave up 9 bases, with 15 bases separating them. In DNA form, the CDR3 reads TGCAGCGTTGAAGATCTTGAGGGTGTCGGCATTCAGTACTTC. Amino acids: CSVEDLEGVGIQYF.

This chain links TRBV21-1 with TRBJ1-5; the tabulated D call, TRBD1, remains unverified against the DNA. TRBV21-1 is designated a pseudogene. The CDR3 consists of 20 residues. The CDR3 DNA follows: TGTGCCAGCAGCCAAAGACTACGAGGGGGCTGGAGGGGAAGATTTCAGCCCCAGCATTTT. Its translation: CASSQRLRGGWRGRFQPQHF.

V and J are TRBV5-1 and TRBJ1-1; a possible D gene is TRBD1 (6 bases). The CDR3 runs 13 residues. In germline, CDR1 is SGHRS, CDR2 YFSETQ. V was shortened by 0 bases and J by 10 bases, with 13 bases between the two germline ends. As DNA, the CDR3 is TGCGCCAGCAGCTTGGCCGGGTCAGGGGCAGCTTTCTTT. It yields the protein CASSLAGSGAAFF. Based on the CDR3 plus reference TRBV5-1 and TRBJ1-1, the full variable domain is KAGVTQTPRYLIKTRGQQVTLSCSPISGHRSVSWYQQTPGQGLQFLFEYFSETQRNKGNFPGRFSGRQFSNSRSEMNVSTLELGDSALYLCASSLAGSGAAFFGQGTRLTVV.

The chain combines TRBV29-1 with TRBJ2-3; tentatively, D is TRBD1 (6 bases). Germline V gene data show CDR1 as SQVTM and CDR2 as ANQGSEA. CDR3 length: 14 amino acids. Trimming took off 5 bases at V and 4 bases at J, with 16 bases between the two ends. The CDR3 DNA sequence: TGCAGCGTTCCTACAGGGTCGAGGGCAGATACGCAGTATTTT. It is translated as CSVPTGSRADTQYF.

J is TRBJ2-7 and V is TRBV5-1; 7 positions agree with TRBD1. The V segment lost 2 bases and the J segment 3 bases; nucleotides outside the gene matches: 2. From germline, CDR1 is SGHRS and CDR2 YFSETQ. This CDR3 has 13 amino acids. This CDR3 reads CASSFQGDYEQYF. CDR3 sequence (DNA): TGCGCCAGCAGCTTCCAGGGGGACTACGAGCAGTACTTC.

The chain links TRBV6-1 to TRBJ1-1; a weak D match, TRBD1 (5 bases). Germline CDR1 is MNHNS and CDR2 is SASEGT. With 1 base removed from V and 4 bases from J, the gap between germline ends came to 10 bases. The CDR3 has 14 residues. The CDR3 DNA reads as TGTGCCAGCAGTGAAGACCCAAGGGGCACTGAAGCTTTCTTT. This sequence encodes CASSEDPRGTEAFF.

The CDR3 DNA follows: TGTGCCAGCGGACTACAGGGTTTTAGCAATCAGCCCCAGCATTTT. Its translation: CASGLQGFSNQPQHF. The chain joins TRBV27 to TRBJ1-5; D may be TRBD1 (6 bases). Trimming stripped 8 bases from V and 0 bases from J, with 14 bases between. Germline V CDR1 and CDR2: MNHEY, SMNVEV (reference sequence). The CDR3 is 15 residues long.

The rearrangement uses TRBV6-6 and TRBJ1-5; D gene uncertain. This CDR3 is 14 amino acids long. V shed 4 bases and J shed 3 bases, with 10 bases lying between them. CDR1 and CDR2 from the germline V gene are MNHNY and SVGAGI (reference sequence). The CDR3 DNA reads TGTGCCAGCAGTTCCCTCATGCCCAATCAGCCCCAGCATTTT. Translation gives CASSSLMPNQPQHF.

The chain combines TRBV4-1 with TRBJ2-5; TRBD2 might be the D (6 bases). The CDR3 is 15 amino acids. Trimming took off 4 bases at V and 4 bases at J, with 16 bases between the two ends. Germline V gives CDR1 MGHRA, CDR2 YSYEKL. The CDR3 reads CASSLVPSGVETQYF. The CDR3 DNA reads as TGCGCCAGCAGCCTCGTCCCCTCGGGGGTAGAGACCCAGTACTTC.

The rearrangement uses TRBV14 and TRBJ1-4; D is undetermined. From germline, CDR1 is SGHDN and CDR2 FVKESK. The CDR3 has 16 residues. The germline V and J ends were trimmed by 0 bases and 7 bases, with 15 bases remaining between them. The CDR3 nucleotides are TGTGCCAGCAGCCAAGAGGGGATTCACGGAGGTGAAAAACTGTTTTTT. Protein sequence: CASSQEGIHGGEKLFF. Supplemented by reference TRBV14 and TRBJ1-4, the full variable domain reads EAGVTQFPSHSVIEKGQTVTLRCDPISGHDNLYWYRRVMGKEIKFLLHFVKESKQDESGMPNNRFLAERTGGTYSTLKVQPAELEDSGVYFCASSQEGIHGGEKLFFGSGTQLSVL.

The chain joins TRBV28 to TRBJ1-5; D gene uncertain. Deletions cut 6 bases from V and 5 bases from J, with 11 bases between. This CDR3 contains 13 residues. CDR1 is MDHEN and CDR2 is SYDVKM in the germline V gene. DNA of the CDR3: TGTGCCAGCAGCGGACTGTCCTATCAGCCCCAGCATTTT. It specifies CASSGLSYQPQHF.

CDR3 in amino acids: CASSETRTYEQYF. CDR3 nucleotides: TGTGCCAGCAGTGAAACCCGAACCTACGAGCAGTACTTC. The chain couples TRBV2 to TRBJ2-5; D is unclear. The DNA end is more similar to TRBJ2-7, so the J call may be wrong. The CDR3 runs to 13 residues. The V gene's germline CDR1 is SNHLY and CDR2 FYNNEI.

The chain has TRBV29-1 and TRBJ2-7; 13 nucleotides match TRBD2. Germline CDR1 reads SQVTM; CDR2 reads ANQGSEA. The J segment lost 3 bases and the V segment lost 4 bases, leaving 0 bases of the junction unmatched. This CDR3 has 13 amino acids. This chain's CDR3 is CSVGTSGGYEQYF. CDR3 DNA: TGCAGCGTTGGGACTAGCGGGGGCTACGAGCAGTACTTC.

On this clone itself: Other nucleotide sequences from this sample produce the same CDR3. The chain combines TRBV18 with TRBJ2-5; D not certain. Germline CDR1 reads KGHSH; CDR2 reads LQKENI. V was trimmed by 3 bases and J by 2 bases, leaving 1 base between them. The CDR3 covers 11 residues. Here the CDR3 reads CASSPQETQYF. In DNA form, the CDR3 reads TGTGCCAGCTCACCTCAAGAGACCCAGTACTTC.

The rearrangement joins TRBV5-1 to TRBJ2-7; possibly TRBD2 for D (5 bases). The CDR3 loop spans 11 amino acids. Germline lookup yields CDR1 SGHRS and CDR2 YFSETQ. Trimming cost V 7 bases and J 3 bases, with 8 bases left between them. Here the CDR3 reads CASREGYEQYF. Here the CDR3 DNA reads TGCGCCAGCCGGGAAGGCTACGAGCAGTACTTC.

This clone appeared once. This sequence joins TRBV9 and TRBJ2-7; D uncertain. The CDR3 is 13 amino acids. Germline V CDR1 and CDR2: SGDLS, YYNGEE. V dropped 4 bases and J dropped 3 bases, with 11 bases sitting between them. The CDR3 DNA sequence: TGTGCCAGCAGCTTCGGATCGAACTACGAGCAGTACTTC. It yields the protein CASSFGSNYEQYF.

V is TRBV9 and J is TRBJ2-3; 7 bases are a match to TRBD2. This CDR3 has 16 residues. Unmatched junction bases numbered 7, after V lost 3 bases and J lost 0 bases. Germline-derived CDR1 and CDR2 are SGDLS and YYNGEE. The CDR3 here is CASSAFPAGSTDTQYF. The CDR3, as DNA: TGTGCCAGCAGCGCCTTCCCAGCGGGGAGCACAGATACGCAGTATTTT.